The 3 T cell receptor beta chains below were found in one sample sequenced in a study of blood T cell repertoires in COVID-19 (dated by TCRdb to about 2020). The library was prepared using the immunoSEQ multiplex PCR assay. Entries here come from immuneACCESS through TCRdb and include only in-frame sequences with V and J called. Some clones fail to appear in such tables; in the studies checked, an unresolved V gene covers under half of the shortfall, and the cause of the remainder is unknown. For this sample the table gives tens of thousands of clones, of which roughly 80% were detected only once. About 4.4% of the sample comes from the top ten. Material: peripheral blood. These receptors all stem from a man between 50 and 59 years old with active COVID-19.

This chain links TRBV14 with TRBJ1-4; no firm D call. Trimming removed 1 base at V and 2 bases at J, with 11 bases between. The CDR3 spans 16 residues. Germline V gives CDR1 SGHDN, CDR2 FVKESK. The CDR3 sequence: CASSQGDPGTNEKLFF. The CDR3 DNA reads as TGTGCCAGCAGCCAAGGAGACCCCGGGACTAATGAAAAACTGTTTTTT.

The chain has TRBV6-6 and TRBJ2-7; TRBD2 agrees at 8 bases. From germline, CDR1 is MNHNY and CDR2 SVGAGI (reference sequence). The CDR3 sequence is 15 residues long. Germline trimming cut 7 bases from V and 0 bases from J; bases unmatched to any gene: 8. CDR3 in DNA: TGTGCCAGCAAACCGGGCGGGGGGACCTCCTACGAGCAGTACTTC. Translated, it gives CASKPGGGTSYEQYF.

This clone was seen only a few times. The chain employs TRBV19 and TRBJ1-1; D is ambiguous. Trimming took 4 bases from V and 0 from J, leaving 9 bases between them. The CDR3 is 14 residues long. Germline CDR1 is LNHDA and CDR2 is SQIVND (reference sequence). CDR3 bases: TGTGCCAGTAGTACGACATCTATGAACACTGAAGCTTTCTTT. Translating gives CASSTTSMNTEAFF.